This T cell receptor (beta chain) came from a study of immune characterization of retroperitoneal liposarcoma. Germline V lookup: CDR1 MGHRA, CDR2 YSYEKL. V gave up 0 bases and J gave up 6 bases; unmatched junction bases: 10. The CDR3 contains 17 residues. TCRdb re-called the PCR reads through MiXCR, storing one row per CDR3 protein. Of approximately 11,000 distinct CDR3 sequences listed, approximately 24% are singletons. The sequencing sample was made of blood. The sequence derives from a female donor with retroperitoneal liposarcoma. This sequence joins TRBV4-1 and TRBJ2-4, with TRBD2 matching 8 bases. In DNA form, the CDR3 reads TGCGCCAGCAGCCAAGATCACGGCGGGAGGCCGACAAACATTCAGTACTTC. Its translation is CASSQDHGGRPTNIQYF.